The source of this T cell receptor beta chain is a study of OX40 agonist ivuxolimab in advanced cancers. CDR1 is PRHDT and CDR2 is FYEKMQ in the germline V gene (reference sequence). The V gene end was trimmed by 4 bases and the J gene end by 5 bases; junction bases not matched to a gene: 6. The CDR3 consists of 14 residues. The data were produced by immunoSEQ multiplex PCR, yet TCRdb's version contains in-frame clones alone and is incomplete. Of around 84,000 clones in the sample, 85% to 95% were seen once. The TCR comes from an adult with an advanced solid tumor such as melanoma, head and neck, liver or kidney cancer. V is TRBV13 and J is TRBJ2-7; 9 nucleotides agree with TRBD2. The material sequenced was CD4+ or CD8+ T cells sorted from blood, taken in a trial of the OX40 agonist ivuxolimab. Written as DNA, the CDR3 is TGTGCCAGCAGCTGGCGGGGGGGCGCCGACGAGCAGTACTTC. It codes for CASSWRGGADEQYF.